This entry is about one TCR beta chain. Its antigen is still unknown. The record has no base qualities; no much larger clone is one base away. The sample is drawn from a study of blood T cell repertoires in COVID-19 (TCRdb year 2020). Describing the broader study: Collaborator samples came from the United States, Italy and Spain and covered acute and convalescent phases of COVID-19. Where HLA class I and class II types were available, the types were taken from metadata supplied by the sample provider, not from assay-based typing. A freely available public database, intended as a resource for researchers studying the immune response to SARS-CoV-2, is where the repertoires were released. Subjects who had been exposed to COVID-19, were actively infected with it, or had recovered from it provided the deeply sampled blood TCRbeta repertoires that made up the dataset. The sample metadata nearly always contained a de-identified subject ID, COVID-19 status, age in years and sex. The prospective study material was composed of cDNA or gDNA derived from T cells, B-cell-depleted T cells, or PBMCs. The samples were drawn from two sources: the first 160 participants of the ongoing ImmuneRACE study, and 1,000 to 1,500 subjects contributed by 6 global collaborators. Study-wide findings and limitations: The amount of clinical and demographic metadata varied by source and participant and was provided uncurated.

The CDR3, from cysteine to phenylalanine, totals 12 residues. Left in the record is the CDR3 DNA by itself, 36 bases read in frame from the first base. The germline V gene gives CDR1 as SNHLY and CDR2 as FYNNEI. Unmatched junction bases come to 5, with V trimmed by 5 bases and J by 13 bases. TCRbeta CDR3 regions were amplified from genomic DNA by means of the immunoSEQ Assay, a bias-controlled multiplex PCR. Turning to the authors' computational methods: The number of nucleated cells in each sample was estimated by amplification of reference gene primers within the assay. To quantify the absolute abundance of each unique TCRbeta CDR3 rearrangement, sequence reads were collapsed and filtered. For each sample, productive Simpson clonality was calculated as the square root of Simpson's diversity index over productive rearrangements. This is the immuneACCESS table as TCRdb keeps it, with only in-frame sequences that have V and J called. A part of the clones is gone; compared with another copy, unresolved V genes explain less than half, and the rest is unexplained. V and J calls and clone size are copied from that table; D and trimming were computed from the DNA. This sample holds 190,000 or so clones; 85% to 90% were observed only once. The top ten clonotypes cover 2.5% to 3.5% of the sample.

Collaborating institutions collected whole blood in K2EDTA tubes following their own protocols. Collaborator samples were shipped for TCRbeta analysis as frozen whole blood, isolated PBMCs, or DNA extracted from either sample type. The rearranged segments are TRBV2 and TRBJ2-1; TRBD2 matches 10 bases in the middle. The origin of this receptor is a woman aged 25 to 39 with active or convalescent COVID-19. Input material: peripheral blood. The CDR3 has the sequence CASSPGLAQQFF. DNA sequence: TGTGCCAGCAGTCCGGGACTAGCGCAACAGTTCTTC.